This section outlines one T cell receptor beta chain sequence together with its context. Those who participated ranged in age from roughly 18 to 100 years and resided in 20 to 25 US areas. Membership in each cohort depended on participant-reported clinical history. These data belong to a study of blood T cell repertoires in COVID-19. The CDR3 is 13 residues long. The germline gives CDR1 MNHEY, CDR2 SMNVEV (reference sequence). Trimming left V 3 bases short and J 6 bases short, with 11 bases between. Study processing details: Estimation of nucleated cell counts was performed using reference gene primer amplification. The table came from immunoSEQ multiplex PCR; TCRdb's copy has only in-frame clones and leaves some out. V and J calls plus clone size are reproduced from that table; the DNA served to infer D and trimming. The sample consists of roughly 300,000 clones, approximately 86% of them appearing once.

The clonotype originates from a woman aged 40 to 49 with acute COVID-19. Material for sequencing was PBMCs or T cells enriched from blood (not recorded which). This chain links TRBV27 with TRBJ1-2, with TRBD1 as a possible D gene (6 bases). This CDR3 is CASSLTGSHGYTF. As DNA, the CDR3 is TGTGCCAGCAGTTTGACAGGATCCCATGGCTACACCTTC.